This T cell receptor beta chain derives from a study of T cell changes during pregnancy in multiple sclerosis. Repertoires were generated with immunoSEQ multiplex PCR, while TCRdb's copy carries only in-frame clones and drops some. The sample holds over 65,000 clones, approximately 93% seen once. The receptor was isolated from a female donor with multiple sclerosis, enrolled in a pregnancy study. The source material was peripheral blood, sampled in the first trimester of pregnancy.

CDR3 amino acids: CASSFGGSLYEQYF. The CDR3 DNA follows: TGTGCCAGCAGTTTTGGCGGGAGTCTGTACGAGCAGTACTTC. This rearrangement joins TRBV28 to TRBJ2-7; 7 bases fit TRBD2. V was clipped by 3 bases and J by 4 bases; unmatched bases: 6. This CDR3 region has 14 residues. Germline V gene sequence: CDR1 MDHEN, CDR2 SYDVKM.